The clone carrying this T cell receptor (beta chain) was recorded a few times. Its antigen remains unknown. Researchers ran the PCR with 60 Vbeta and 13 Jbeta primers. Original processing methods: The count from a later analysis was 65 million to 90 million unique TCR beta chains, 9 million to 12 million of them shared. Method: immunoSEQ multiplex PCR; TCRdb's copy keeps in-frame clones and lacks some. V and J calls and clone size are given by that table; D and trimming were obtained from the DNA. The sample carries around 140,000 clones, around three quarters recorded once. These data come from a study of cytomegalovirus exposure and HLA in healthy donors. Points from the study as a whole: In vitro testing confirmed a few CMV-associated chains as specific for CMV antigens. The majority of CMV-associated TCR beta chains were reported as apparently HLA-restricted in a later analysis.

Specimen: PBMCs. The sequence came from a man aged 40-49 years in good health and CMV-seronegative.

DNA of the CDR3: TGCGCCAGCAGTAGCGGCCCCTGGGGACAGGTCTCCTCCTACTACTATGGCTACACCTTC. This encodes CASSSGPWGQVSSYYYGYTF. The genes are TRBV10-2 and TRBJ1-2; 8 nucleotides agree with TRBD1. The V gene end was trimmed by 5 bases and the J gene end by 3 bases; junction bases not matched to a gene: 23. Looked up from germline, CDR1 is WSHSY and CDR2 is SAAADI. The CDR3 has 20 amino acids.